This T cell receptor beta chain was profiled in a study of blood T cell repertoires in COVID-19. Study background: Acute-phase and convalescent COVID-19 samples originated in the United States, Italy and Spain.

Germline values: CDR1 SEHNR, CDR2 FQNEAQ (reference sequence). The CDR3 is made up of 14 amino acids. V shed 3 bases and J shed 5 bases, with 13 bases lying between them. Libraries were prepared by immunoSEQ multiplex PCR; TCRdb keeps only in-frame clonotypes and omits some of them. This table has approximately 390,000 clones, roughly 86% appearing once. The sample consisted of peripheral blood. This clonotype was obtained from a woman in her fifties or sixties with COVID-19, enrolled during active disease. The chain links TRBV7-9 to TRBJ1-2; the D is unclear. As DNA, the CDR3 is TGTGCCAGCAGCTTTTTCGGATCGGAGTATGGCTACACCTTC. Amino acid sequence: CASSFFGSEYGYTF.